These 15 T cell receptor beta chains were sequenced from one sample in a study of siplizumab effects on memory and regulatory T cells. Only in-frame clones appear in the TCRdb table, and some are missing; sequencing was by immunoSEQ multiplex PCR. The data contain around 100,000 clones, about 94% of them singletons. Sequencing used non-Treg CD4+ T cells sorted from blood. These receptors were obtained from a human donor in good health.

The rearrangement uses TRBV27 and TRBJ2-3, with 9 bases aligning to TRBD2. The CDR3 is made up of 16 amino acids. Germline assignment: CDR1 MNHEY and CDR2 SMNVEV (reference sequence). V was clipped by 6 bases and J by 0 bases; unmatched bases: 7. The CDR3 reads CASRRGRAFSTDTQYF. As DNA, the CDR3 is TGTGCCAGCAGGCGCGGGAGGGCCTTCAGCACAGATACGCAGTATTTT.

V usage is TRBV19 and J usage is TRBJ1-4, with TRBD1 matching over 7 bases. This CDR3 region has 14 residues. Germline V gene sequence: CDR1 LNHDA, CDR2 SQIVND (reference sequence). The junction had 9 bases not matched to a gene; V was cut back by 6 bases and J by 8 bases. The CDR3 protein is CASSSTGVAEKLFF. CDR3 DNA sequence: TGTGCCAGTAGCTCTACAGGGGTGGCGGAAAAACTGTTTTTT. Looking up the rest from reference TRBV19 and TRBJ1-4 gives the full variable domain: DGGITQSPKYLFRKEGQNVTLSCEQNLNHDAMYWYRQDPGQGLRLIYYSQIVNDFQKGDIAEGYSVSREKKESFPLTVTSAQKNPTAFYLCASSSTGVAEKLFFGSGTQLSVL.

The chain carries TRBV5-1 and TRBJ2-5, with D possibly matching TRBD1 (6 bases). The V end lost 4 bases, the J end lost 4 bases, and 17 bases lay between the germline ends. This CDR3 spans 15 amino acids. Germline CDR1 reads SGHRS; CDR2 reads YFSETQ. This CDR3 is CASSRLTGSGETQYF. The DNA of the CDR3 is TGCGCCAGCAGCCGACTCACAGGGTCGGGAGAGACCCAGTACTTC.

This clone came up once. The V and J genes are TRBV28 and TRBJ2-2, with 7 bases lining up with TRBD1. This CDR3 is built from 14 residues. The V segment lost 10 bases and the J segment 1 base; nucleotides outside the gene matches: 6. Germline lookup yields CDR1 MDHEN and CDR2 SYDVKM. The CDR3 DNA follows: TGTGCCACAGGGGGACCGAAGAACACCGGGGAGCTGTTTTTT. It translates to CATGGPKNTGELFF.

The chain carries TRBV6-1 and TRBJ1-1; 11 nucleotides line up with TRBD1. In germline, CDR1 is MNHNS, CDR2 SASEGT. Trimming at V came to 4 bases and at J to 0 bases, leaving 10 bases not matched to a gene. The CDR3 sequence is 18 residues long. The CDR3 sequence is CASSAPPGQGGMNTEAFF. The CDR3 nucleotides are TGTGCCAGCAGTGCCCCCCCGGGACAGGGGGGCATGAACACTGAAGCTTTCTTT.

The chain couples TRBV5-4 to TRBJ1-1, with 7 bases matching TRBD1. With V trimmed by 5 bases and J by 0 bases, 7 bases remained unmatched. The CDR3 has 15 amino acids. Per germline, CDR1 SGHNT and CDR2 YYREEE (reference sequence). This CDR3 is CASSIRGGLNTEAFF. The CDR3 region has the DNA TGTGCCAGCAGTATACGAGGGGGCCTGAACACTGAAGCTTTCTTT. Full variable domain (rest looked up from reference TRBV5-4 and TRBJ1-1): ETGVTQSPTHLIKTRGQQVTLRCSSQSGHNTVSWYQQALGQGPQFIFQYYREEENGRGNFPPRFSGLQFPNYSSELNVNALELDDSALYLCASSIRGGLNTEAFFGQGTRLTVV.

The chain carries TRBV5-1 and TRBJ2-1; 10 bases line up with TRBD2. The CDR3 loop spans 16 amino acids. Germline trimming cut 3 bases from V and 7 bases from J; bases unmatched to any gene: 10. Per germline, CDR1 SGHRS and CDR2 YFSETQ. This chain's CDR3 is CASSWSSTSGINEQFF. The CDR3 region has the DNA TGCGCCAGCAGCTGGTCGTCTACTAGCGGGATTAATGAGCAGTTCTTC.

This clone came up once. The chain combines TRBV5-1 with TRBJ1-4; a possible D gene is TRBD1 (5 bases). This CDR3 comprises 16 residues. Germline V gene sequence: CDR1 SGHRS, CDR2 YFSETQ. The ends were cut back, 1 base at V and 1 base at J, with 11 bases in the middle. DNA for the CDR3: TGCGCCAGCAGCTTGATGGGCAGGGAAACTAATGAAAAACTGTTTTTT. This gives the protein CASSLMGRETNEKLFF.

The rearrangement uses TRBV5-4 and TRBJ2-3; 15 bases agree with TRBD2. Germline assignment: CDR1 SGHNT and CDR2 YYREEE (reference sequence). The length of the CDR3 is 18 residues. V was pared by 4 bases and J by 3 bases, with 9 bases of the junction left unmatched. The CDR3: CASSQEVGTSGRTDTQYF. In nucleotides, the CDR3 is TGTGCCAGCAGCCAAGAAGTTGGGACTAGCGGGAGGACAGATACGCAGTATTTT. The variable domain in full, with the rest retrieved from reference TRBV5-4 and TRBJ2-3, is ETGVTQSPTHLIKTRGQQVTLRCSSQSGHNTVSWYQQALGQGPQFIFQYYREEENGRGNFPPRFSGLQFPNYSSELNVNALELDDSALYLCASSQEVGTSGRTDTQYFGPGTRLTVL.

J is TRBJ1-5 and V is TRBV5-1, with 10 bases fitting TRBD1. V trimming: 4 bases; J trimming: 5 bases; junction bases outside the gene matches: 9. Looked up from germline, CDR1 is SGHRS and CDR2 is YFSETQ. The CDR3 is 16 residues long. This chain's CDR3 is CASSLTGQGIDQPQHF. The DNA for the CDR3 is TGCGCCAGCAGCCTCACGGGACAGGGGATTGATCAGCCCCAGCATTTT.

The chain uses TRBV2 and TRBJ1-1, with D tentatively TRBD1 (6 bases). From germline, CDR1 is SNHLY and CDR2 FYNNEI. V was pared by 7 bases and J by 0 bases, with 15 bases between. The CDR3 runs 15 residues. CDR3 coding DNA: TGTGCCAGCACGCAAGGGGGGCTACTGAACACTGAAGCTTTCTTT. It encodes CASTQGGLLNTEAFF.

The chain employs TRBV30 and TRBJ2-7; D not resolved. Looked up from germline, CDR1 is GTSNPN and CDR2 is SVGIG (reference sequence). The CDR3 consists of 14 residues. Trimming stripped 0 bases from V and 1 base from J, with 10 bases between. The CDR3 DNA reads TGTGCCTGGAGTGTAGGCGGTACATCCTACGAGCAGTACTTC. Amino acid sequence: CAWSVGGTSYEQYF.

The gene calls are TRBV9 and TRBJ1-5, with a weak D call TRBD1 (5 bases). Germline CDR1 is SGDLS and CDR2 is YYNGEE. V shed 1 base and J shed 2 bases, with 19 bases lying between them. CDR3 length: 18 amino acids. As DNA, the CDR3 is TGTGCCAGCAGCGTACGCAGGGAAGGATGGGGTCGCAATCAGCCCCAGCATTTT. This codes for CASSVRREGWGRNQPQHF.

The gene calls are TRBV4-2 and TRBJ1-4; D remains unclear. Germline-derived CDR1 and CDR2 are LGHNA and YNFKEQ. The CDR3 has 18 amino acids. Trimming removed 0 bases from V and 3 bases from J, with 17 bases in between. The DNA of the CDR3 is TGTGCCAGCAGCCAAGATCGCCCTGCCGGGCGGCCTAATGAAAAACTGTTTTTT. The encoded protein is CASSQDRPAGRPNEKLFF.

The chain combines TRBV5-1 with TRBJ2-5, with D possibly TRBD2 on 5 matching bases. Trimming took off 5 bases at V and 5 bases at J, with 13 bases between the two ends. CDR1 is SGHRS and CDR2 is YFSETQ in the germline V gene. The CDR3 spans 13 residues. CDR3 loop: CASRFRGQETQYF. CDR3 coding DNA: TGCGCCAGCAGGTTCAGAGGGCAGGAGACCCAGTACTTC.